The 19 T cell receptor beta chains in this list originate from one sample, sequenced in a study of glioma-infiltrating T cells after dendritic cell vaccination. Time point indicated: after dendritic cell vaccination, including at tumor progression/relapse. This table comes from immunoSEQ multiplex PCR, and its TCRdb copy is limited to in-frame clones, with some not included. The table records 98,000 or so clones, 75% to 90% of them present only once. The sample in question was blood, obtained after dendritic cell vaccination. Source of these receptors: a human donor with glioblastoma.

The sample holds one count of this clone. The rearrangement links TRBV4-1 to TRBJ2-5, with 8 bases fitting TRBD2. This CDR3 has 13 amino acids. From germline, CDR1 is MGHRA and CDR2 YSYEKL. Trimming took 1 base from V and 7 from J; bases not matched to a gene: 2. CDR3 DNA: TGCGCCAGCAGCCAAGTTCGGGGGGGGACCCAGTACTTC. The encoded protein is CASSQVRGGTQYF.

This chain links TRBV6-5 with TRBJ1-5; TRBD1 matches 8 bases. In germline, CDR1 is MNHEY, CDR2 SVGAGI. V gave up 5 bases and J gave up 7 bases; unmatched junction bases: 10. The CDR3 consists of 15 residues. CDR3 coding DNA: TGTGCCAGCAGTCCTTACAGGGGGGGGTTCCAGCCCCAGCATTTT. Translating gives CASSPYRGGFQPQHF.

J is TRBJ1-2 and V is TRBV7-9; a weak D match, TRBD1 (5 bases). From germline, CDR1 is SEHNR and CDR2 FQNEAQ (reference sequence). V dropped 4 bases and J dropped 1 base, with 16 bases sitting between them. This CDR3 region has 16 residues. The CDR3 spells CASSSSQGWGNYGYTF. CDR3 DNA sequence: TGTGCCAGCAGCTCATCTCAGGGATGGGGTAACTATGGCTACACCTTC.

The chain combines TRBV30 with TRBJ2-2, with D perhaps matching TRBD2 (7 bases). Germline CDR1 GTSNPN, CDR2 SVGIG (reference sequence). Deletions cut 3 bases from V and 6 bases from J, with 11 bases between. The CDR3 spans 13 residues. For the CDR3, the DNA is TGTGCCTGGAGGTGGGGGGGCGCCGGGGAGCTGTTTTTT. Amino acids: CAWRWGGAGELFF.

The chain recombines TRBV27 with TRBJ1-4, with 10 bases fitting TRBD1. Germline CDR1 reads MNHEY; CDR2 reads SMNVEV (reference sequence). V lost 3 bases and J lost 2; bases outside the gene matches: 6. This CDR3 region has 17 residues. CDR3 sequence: CASSFLGQGRTNEKLFF. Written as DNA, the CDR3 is TGTGCCAGCAGTTTTCTGGGACAGGGGCGGACTAATGAAAAACTGTTTTTT.

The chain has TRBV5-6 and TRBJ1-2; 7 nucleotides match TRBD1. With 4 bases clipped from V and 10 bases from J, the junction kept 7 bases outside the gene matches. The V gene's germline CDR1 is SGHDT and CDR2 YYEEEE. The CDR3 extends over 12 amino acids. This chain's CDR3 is CASSPGDRIYTF. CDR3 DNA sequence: TGTGCCAGCAGCCCGGGGGACAGAATCTACACCTTC.

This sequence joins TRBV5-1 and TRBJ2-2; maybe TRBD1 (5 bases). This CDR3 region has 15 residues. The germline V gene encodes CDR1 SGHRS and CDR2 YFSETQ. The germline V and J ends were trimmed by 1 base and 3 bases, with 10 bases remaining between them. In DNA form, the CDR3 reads TGCGCCAGCAGCTTGCAACAGGTTGACACCGGGGAGCTGTTTTTT. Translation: CASSLQQVDTGELFF.

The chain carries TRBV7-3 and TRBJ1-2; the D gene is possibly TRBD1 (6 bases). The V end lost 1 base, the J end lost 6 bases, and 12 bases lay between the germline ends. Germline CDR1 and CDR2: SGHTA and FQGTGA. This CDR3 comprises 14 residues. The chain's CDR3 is CASSLSGGADGYTF. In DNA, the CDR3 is TGTGCCAGCAGCTTAAGTGGGGGGGCTGATGGCTACACCTTC.

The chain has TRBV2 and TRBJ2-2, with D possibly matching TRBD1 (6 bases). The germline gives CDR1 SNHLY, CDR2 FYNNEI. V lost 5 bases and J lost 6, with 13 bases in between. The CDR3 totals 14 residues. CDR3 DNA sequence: TGTGCCAGCAGTATTACAGGGAGCTCCGGGGAGCTGTTTTTT. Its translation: CASSITGSSGELFF. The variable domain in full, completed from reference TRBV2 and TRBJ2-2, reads EPEVTQTPSHQVTQMGQEVILRCVPISNHLYFYWYRQILGQKVEFLVSFYNNEISEKSEIFDDQFSVERPDGSNFTLKIRSTKLEDSAMYFCASSITGSSGELFFGEGSRLTVL.

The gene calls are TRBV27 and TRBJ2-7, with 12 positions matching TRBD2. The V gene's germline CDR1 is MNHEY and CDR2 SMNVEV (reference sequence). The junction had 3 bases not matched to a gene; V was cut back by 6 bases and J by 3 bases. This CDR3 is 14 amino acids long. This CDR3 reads CASRMTSGGYEQYF. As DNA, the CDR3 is TGTGCCAGCAGGATGACTAGCGGGGGCTACGAGCAGTACTTC.

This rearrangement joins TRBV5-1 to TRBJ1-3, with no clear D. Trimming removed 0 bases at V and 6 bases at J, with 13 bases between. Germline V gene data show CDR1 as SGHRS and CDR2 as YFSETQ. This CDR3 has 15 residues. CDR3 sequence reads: CASSLAFLGENTIYF. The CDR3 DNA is TGCGCCAGCAGCTTGGCCTTTCTTGGAGAAAACACCATATATTTT.

CDR3 region: CASSGSGSGAAKNIQYF. The CDR3 DNA reads TGTGCCAGCAGTGGTAGCGGGAGCGGTGCGGCCAAAAACATTCAGTACTTC. This sequence joins TRBV28 and TRBJ2-4, with 9 bases matching TRBD2. In germline, CDR1 is MDHEN, CDR2 SYDVKM. J gave up 1 base and V 5 bases, and 9 bases lay outside the gene matches. CDR3 length: 17 residues.

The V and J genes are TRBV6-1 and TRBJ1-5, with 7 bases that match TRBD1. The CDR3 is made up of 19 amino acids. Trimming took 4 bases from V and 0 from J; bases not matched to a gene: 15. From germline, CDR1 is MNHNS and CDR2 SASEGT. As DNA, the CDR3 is TGTGCCAGCAGTGTGAAGACAGGGCCTCTTCACCTTAGCAATCAGCCCCAGCATTTT. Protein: CASSVKTGPLHLSNQPQHF.

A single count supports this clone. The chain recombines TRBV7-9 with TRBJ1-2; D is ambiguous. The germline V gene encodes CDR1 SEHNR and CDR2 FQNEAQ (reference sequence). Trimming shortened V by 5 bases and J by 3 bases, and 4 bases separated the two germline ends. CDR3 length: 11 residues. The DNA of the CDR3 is TGTGCCAGCAGCCCGTACTATGGCTACACCTTC. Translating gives CASSPYYGYTF.

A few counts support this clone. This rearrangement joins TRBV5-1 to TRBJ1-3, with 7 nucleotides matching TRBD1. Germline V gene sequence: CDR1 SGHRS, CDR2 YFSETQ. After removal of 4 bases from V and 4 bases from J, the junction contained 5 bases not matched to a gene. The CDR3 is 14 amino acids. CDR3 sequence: CASSEGALGNTIYF. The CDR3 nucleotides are TGCGCCAGCAGCGAGGGGGCCCTCGGAAACACCATATATTTT. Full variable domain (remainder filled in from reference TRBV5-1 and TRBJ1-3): KAGVTQTPRYLIKTRGQQVTLSCSPISGHRSVSWYQQTPGQGLQFLFEYFSETQRNKGNFPGRFSGRQFSNSRSEMNVSTLELGDSALYLCASSEGALGNTIYFGEGSWLTVV.

In nucleotides, the CDR3 is TGTGCCAGCAGCTTGAATGCAGGGTCCTCTGGAAACACCATATATTTT. Amino acids: CASSLNAGSSGNTIYF. V and J are TRBV5-4 and TRBJ1-3; D might be TRBD1 (5 bases). The CDR3 sequence is 16 residues long. Trimming shortened V by 1 base and J by 0 bases, and 11 bases separated the two germline ends. Germline CDR1 and CDR2: SGHNT and YYREEE (reference sequence).

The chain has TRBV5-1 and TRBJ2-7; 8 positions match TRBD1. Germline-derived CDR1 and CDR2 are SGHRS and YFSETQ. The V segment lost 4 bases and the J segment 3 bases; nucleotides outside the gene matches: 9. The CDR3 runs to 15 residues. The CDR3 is CASSHVDTGGYEQYF. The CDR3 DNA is TGCGCCAGCAGCCACGTTGACACAGGGGGCTACGAGCAGTACTTC.

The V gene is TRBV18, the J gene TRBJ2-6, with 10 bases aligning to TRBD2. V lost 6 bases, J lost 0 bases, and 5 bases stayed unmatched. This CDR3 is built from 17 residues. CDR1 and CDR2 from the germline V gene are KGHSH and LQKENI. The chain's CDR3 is CASSSLAGNSGANVLTF. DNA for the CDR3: TGTGCCAGCTCCTCACTAGCGGGGAACTCTGGGGCCAACGTCCTGACTTTC.

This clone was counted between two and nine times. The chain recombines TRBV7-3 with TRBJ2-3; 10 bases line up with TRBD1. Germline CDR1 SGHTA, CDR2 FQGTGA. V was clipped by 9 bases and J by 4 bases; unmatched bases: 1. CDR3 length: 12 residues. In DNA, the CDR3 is TGTGCCAGTGGGACAGGGGCAGATACGCAGTATTTT. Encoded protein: CASGTGADTQYF.